Given below is one TCR beta chain in context. Clones were read by immunoSEQ multiplex PCR, and TCRdb kept only the in-frame ones, dropping some. The sample lists around 100,000 clones, 90% occurring once. Germline values: CDR1 LNHDA, CDR2 SQIVND (reference sequence). This CDR3 contains 14 residues. Trimming took off 2 bases at V and 5 bases at J, with 11 bases between the two ends. The data stem from a study of control samples from healthy donors and cancer patients. Sequencing was performed on blood. The receptor comes from a young woman in good health. The rearrangement uses TRBV19 and TRBJ2-3; D unresolved. The CDR3 loop reads CASSIWPSLDTQYF. CDR3 nucleotides: TGTGCCAGTAGTATATGGCCCTCTCTAGATACGCAGTATTTT.